These T cell receptor beta chains were read from a single sample in a study of patients and donors after allogeneic stem cell transplantation. TCRdb re-derived calls from the RT-PCR reads in MiXCR, one entry per CDR3 protein. The repertoire includes 800,000 to 1,000,000 distinct CDR3 sequences, more than 15% of them detected once, and 5% to 7.5% sits in the top ten. Sequenced sample: blood, either unsorted or a sorted T cell fraction (not recorded which). These receptors were taken from a human donor who was either an allogeneic HSCT recipient or a stem cell or donor lymphocyte infusion donor (not recorded which). It is not recorded whose cells these are; they may come from a transplant donor. Both conserved end residues are part of each CDR3. The order of the fields is J gene, clone size, V gene, D gene, CDR3 protein, CDR3 DNA. D genes are given only for firm matches. Clone size is not always given. Where it is, it says once, few, many or a class for expanded clones.

J gene: TRBJ1-1
clone size: NA
V gene: TRBV19
D gene: NA
CDR3 protein: CASSISVVGYTEAFF
CDR3 DNA: TGTGCCAGTAGTATCAGCGTGGTAGGATATACTGAAGCTTTCTTT

J gene: TRBJ2-7
clone size: few
V gene: TRBV20-1
D gene: NA
CDR3 protein: CSARDRRDVSYEQYF
CDR3 DNA: TGCAGTGCTAGAGATAGGCGGGATGTTTCCTACGAGCAGTACTTC

J gene: TRBJ1-3
clone size: few
V gene: TRBV5-4
D gene: NA
CDR3 protein: CASSLVQGSDTIYF
CDR3 DNA: TGTGCCAGCAGCTTGGTCCAGGGGAGTGACACCATATATTTT

J gene: TRBJ2-7
clone size: few
V gene: TRBV18
D gene: TRBD2
CDR3 protein: CASSLLGLAAGEQYF
CDR3 DNA: TGTGCCAGCTCACTTTTGGGACTAGCGGCGGGGGAGCAGTACTTC

J gene: TRBJ1-1
clone size: few
V gene: TRBV11-2
D gene: NA
CDR3 protein: CASSTTRGGDAEAFF
CDR3 DNA: TGTGCCAGCAGCACCACCCGGGGGGGGGATGCTGAAGCTTTCTTT

J gene: TRBJ2-2
clone size: NA
V gene: TRBV15
D gene: TRBD1
CDR3 protein: CATSRVEGQGIAGELFF
CDR3 DNA: TGTGCCACCAGCAGAGTAGAAGGACAGGGTATCGCCGGGGAGCTGTTTTTT

J gene: TRBJ2-2
clone size: NA
V gene: TRBV24-1
D gene: TRBD1
CDR3 protein: CASQGLNTGELVF
CDR3 DNA: TGTGCCTCACAGGGGTTGAACACCGGGGAGCTGGTTTTT

J gene: TRBJ2-2
clone size: NA
V gene: TRBV11-3
D gene: NA
CDR3 protein: CASSLDGGTGPTGELFF
CDR3 DNA: TGTGCCAGCAGCTTAGATGGCGGTACGGGACCAACCGGGGAGCTGTTTTTT

J gene: TRBJ2-4
clone size: NA
V gene: TRBV10-3
D gene: NA
CDR3 protein: CAISGGQEGRPGNIQYF
CDR3 DNA: TGTGCCATCAGTGGGGGGCAAGAGGGCCGCCCGGGGAACATTCAGTACTTC

J gene: TRBJ2-3
clone size: NA
V gene: TRBV7-8
D gene: TRBD1
CDR3 protein: CASSSTRIPGQGMTDTQYF
CDR3 DNA: TGTGCCAGCAGCTCGACCCGAATACCGGGACAGGGTATGACAGATACGCAGTATTTT

J gene: TRBJ2-7
clone size: few
V gene: TRBV15
D gene: NA
CDR3 protein: CATSRGQPYEQYF
CDR3 DNA: TGTGCCACCAGCAGAGGACAGCCCTACGAGCAGTACTTC

J gene: TRBJ1-1
clone size: few
V gene: TRBV5-1
D gene: TRBD1
CDR3 protein: CASSGRQGFGEAFF
CDR3 DNA: TGCGCCAGCAGCGGAAGACAGGGATTTGGTGAAGCTTTCTTT

J gene: TRBJ1-2
clone size: few
V gene: TRBV2
D gene: TRBD1
CDR3 protein: CASANPGQGSGGGYTF
CDR3 DNA: TGTGCCAGCGCGAATCCGGGACAGGGCTCAGGAGGGGGCTACACCTTC

J gene: TRBJ1-1
clone size: many
V gene: TRBV2
D gene: NA
CDR3 protein: CASFYQGRAFF
CDR3 DNA: TGTGCCAGCTTTTATCAGGGGCGGGCTTTCTTT

J gene: TRBJ2-1
clone size: NA
V gene: TRBV9
D gene: NA
CDR3 protein: CASSIEGRHNEQFF
CDR3 DNA: TGTGCCAGCAGCATCGAGGGACGTCACAATGAGCAGTTCTTC

J gene: TRBJ1-5
clone size: NA
V gene: TRBV6-2/TRBV6-3
D gene: NA
CDR3 protein: CASSYSKRQPQHF
CDR3 DNA: TGTGCCAGCAGTTACTCAAAGCGTCAGCCCCAGCATTTT

J gene: TRBJ2-3
clone size: many
V gene: TRBV9
D gene: TRBD2
CDR3 protein: CASSLIGAGGTDTQYF
CDR3 DNA: TGTGCCAGCAGCCTCATCGGAGCGGGGGGCACAGATACGCAGTATTTT